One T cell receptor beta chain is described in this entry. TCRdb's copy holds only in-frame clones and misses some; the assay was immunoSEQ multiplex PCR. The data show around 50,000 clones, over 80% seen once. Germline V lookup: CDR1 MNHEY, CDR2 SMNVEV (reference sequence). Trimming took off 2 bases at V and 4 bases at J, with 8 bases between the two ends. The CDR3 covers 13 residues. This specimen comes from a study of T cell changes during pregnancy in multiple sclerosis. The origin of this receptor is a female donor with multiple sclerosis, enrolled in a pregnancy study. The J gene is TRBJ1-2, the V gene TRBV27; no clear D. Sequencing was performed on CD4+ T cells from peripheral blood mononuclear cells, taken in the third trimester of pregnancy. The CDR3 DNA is TGTGCCAGCAGTTTAAGCGGACTCTATGGCTACACCTTC. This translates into CASSLSGLYGYTF.